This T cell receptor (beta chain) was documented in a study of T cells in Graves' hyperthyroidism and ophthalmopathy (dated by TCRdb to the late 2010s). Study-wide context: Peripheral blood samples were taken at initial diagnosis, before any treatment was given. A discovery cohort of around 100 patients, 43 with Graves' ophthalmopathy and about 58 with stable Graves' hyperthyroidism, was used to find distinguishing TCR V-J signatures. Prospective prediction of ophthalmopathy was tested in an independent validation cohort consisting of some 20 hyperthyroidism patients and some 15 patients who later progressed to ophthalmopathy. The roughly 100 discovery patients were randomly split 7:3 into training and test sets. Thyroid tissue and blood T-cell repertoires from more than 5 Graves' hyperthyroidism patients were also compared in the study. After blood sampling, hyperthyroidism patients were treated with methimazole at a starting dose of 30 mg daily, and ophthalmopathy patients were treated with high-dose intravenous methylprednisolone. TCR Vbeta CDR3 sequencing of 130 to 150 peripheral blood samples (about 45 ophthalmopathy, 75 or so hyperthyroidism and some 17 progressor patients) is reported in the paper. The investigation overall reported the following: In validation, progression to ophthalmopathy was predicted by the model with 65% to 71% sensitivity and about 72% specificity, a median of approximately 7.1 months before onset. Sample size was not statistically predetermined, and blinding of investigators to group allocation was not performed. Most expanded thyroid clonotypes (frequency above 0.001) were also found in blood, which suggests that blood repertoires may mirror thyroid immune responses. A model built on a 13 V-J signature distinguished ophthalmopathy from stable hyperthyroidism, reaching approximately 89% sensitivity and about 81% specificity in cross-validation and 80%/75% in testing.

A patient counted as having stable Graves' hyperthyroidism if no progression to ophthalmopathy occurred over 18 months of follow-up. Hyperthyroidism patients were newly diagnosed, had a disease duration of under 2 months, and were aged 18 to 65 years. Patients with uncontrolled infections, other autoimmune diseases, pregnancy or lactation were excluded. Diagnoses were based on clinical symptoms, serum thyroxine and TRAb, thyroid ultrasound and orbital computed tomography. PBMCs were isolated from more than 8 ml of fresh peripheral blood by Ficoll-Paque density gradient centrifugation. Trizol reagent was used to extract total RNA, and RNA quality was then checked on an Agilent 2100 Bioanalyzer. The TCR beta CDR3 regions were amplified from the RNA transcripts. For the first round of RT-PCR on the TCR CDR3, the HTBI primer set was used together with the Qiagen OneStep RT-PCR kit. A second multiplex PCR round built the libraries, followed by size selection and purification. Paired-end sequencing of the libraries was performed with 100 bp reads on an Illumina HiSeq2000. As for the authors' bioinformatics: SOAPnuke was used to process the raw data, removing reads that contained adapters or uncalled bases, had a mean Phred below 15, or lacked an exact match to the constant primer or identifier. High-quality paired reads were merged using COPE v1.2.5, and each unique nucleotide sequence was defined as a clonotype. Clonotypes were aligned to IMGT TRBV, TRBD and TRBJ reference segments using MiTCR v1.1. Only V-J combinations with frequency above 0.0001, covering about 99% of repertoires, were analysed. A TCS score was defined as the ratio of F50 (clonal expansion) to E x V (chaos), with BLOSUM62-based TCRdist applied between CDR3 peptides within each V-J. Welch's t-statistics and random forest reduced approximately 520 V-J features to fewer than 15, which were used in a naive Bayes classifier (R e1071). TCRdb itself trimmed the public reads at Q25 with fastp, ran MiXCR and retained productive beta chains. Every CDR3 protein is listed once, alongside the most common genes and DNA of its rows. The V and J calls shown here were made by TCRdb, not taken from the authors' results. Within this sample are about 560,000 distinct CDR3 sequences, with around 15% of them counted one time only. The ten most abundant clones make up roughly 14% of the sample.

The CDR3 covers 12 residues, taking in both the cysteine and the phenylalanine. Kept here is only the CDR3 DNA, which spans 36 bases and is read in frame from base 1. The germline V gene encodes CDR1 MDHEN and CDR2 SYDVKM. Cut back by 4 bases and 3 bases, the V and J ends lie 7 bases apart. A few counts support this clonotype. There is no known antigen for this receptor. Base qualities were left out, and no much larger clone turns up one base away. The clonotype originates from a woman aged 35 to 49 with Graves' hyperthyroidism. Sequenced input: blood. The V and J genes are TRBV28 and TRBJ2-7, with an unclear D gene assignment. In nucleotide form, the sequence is TGTGCCAGCAGTTCCCGCAACTACGAGCAGTACTTC. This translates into CASSSRNYEQYF.